This paragraph covers one TCR beta chain sequence. Its cognate antigen is unknown. This entry comes from a study of Ad26.COV2.S vaccination and SARS-CoV-2 variants. About the study: The study gave Ad26.COV2.S intramuscularly, once or twice 56 days apart.

Here immunoSEQ multiplex PCR was the method, and the copy in TCRdb shows in-frame clones only, minus some. The table includes over 400,000 clones, around 92% detected once. Study results and limitations: Reported findings describe substantial breadth in spike-specific CD8+ and CD4+ T cell responses following vaccination.

As to treatment: 15 to 20 received Ad26.COV2.S at low or high dose, single or two shots; 5 received placebo; per-sample allocation not given. Collection of the samples took place on day 63 after the first injection of vaccine or placebo. The vaccine delivered Wuhan-strain SARS-CoV-2 spike through an Ad26 vector. With 6 bases clipped from V and 10 bases from J, the junction kept 12 bases outside the gene matches. Germline V lookup: CDR1 SQVTM, CDR2 ANQGSEA. CDR3 length: 14 residues. The starting material was peripheral blood, obtained in a trial of Ad26.COV2.S vaccine versus placebo. The origin of this receptor is a person aged 18 to 65 who received the Ad26.COV2.S COVID-19 vaccine or a placebo. V gene TRBV29-1 combines with J gene TRBJ2-1, with TRBD1 identical over 10 bases. CDR3 sequence reads: CSVRPRDRGLEQFF. The DNA of the CDR3 is TGCAGCGTCCGCCCAAGGGACAGGGGTTTAGAGCAGTTCTTC.